Presented here are 10 T cell receptor beta chains from one specimen sequenced in a study of CD8 T cells in ankylosing spondylitis. Via MiXCR, TCRdb re-called the 5' RACE reads, giving one row per CDR3 protein. The sample contains some 700,000 distinct CDR3 sequences, around 20% of which appear only once. Study-wide points: Characteristic of ankylosing spondylitis blood, it appeared, was a TCR beta motif comprising roughly 8 highly homologous variants.

These receptors have no known antigen. Specimen: blood, either unsorted or a sorted T cell fraction (not recorded which). The receptor source for this set is a male donor with ankylosing spondylitis.

This clonotype was seen more than once but under ten times. The J gene is TRBJ2-5, the V gene TRBV20-1; tentative D call: TRBD2 (6 bases). CDR1 is DFQATT, CDR2 SNEGSKA, per germline (reference sequence). Trimming stripped 3 bases from V and 2 bases from J, with 13 bases between. This CDR3 is 14 amino acids long. The CDR3 DNA is TGCAGTGCTAGTGCCGGGAGAAGACAAGAGACCCAGTACTTC. It codes for CSASAGRRQETQYF.

The chain has TRBV14 and TRBJ2-7, with D uncertain. The CDR3 contains 14 residues. Germline V gene sequence: CDR1 SGHDN, CDR2 FVKESK. Deletions cut 2 bases from V and 2 bases from J, with 10 bases between. CDR3 in amino acids: CASSQSLSAYEQYF. CDR3 in DNA: TGTGCCAGCAGCCAATCTCTCAGCGCCTACGAGCAGTACTTC.

CDR3 loop: CATSDPPGGGIGDTQYF. In DNA form, the CDR3 reads TGTGCCACCAGTGATCCACCCGGAGGGGGTATCGGCGATACGCAGTATTTT. The chain uses TRBV24-1 and TRBJ2-3; D may be TRBD1 or TRBD2 (6 bases each). Germline lookup yields CDR1 KGHDR and CDR2 SFDVKD. Trimming pared 3 bases from V and 6 bases from J, leaving 21 bases between. The CDR3 runs 17 residues.

This chain uses TRBV10-1 with TRBJ2-1; 8 bases are shared with TRBD1. J was trimmed by 2 bases and V by 0 bases; bases with no gene match: 3. The CDR3 length is 16 residues. The germline V gene has CDR1 WNHNN and CDR2 SYGVQD (reference sequence). CDR3: CASSESRDRPYNEQFF. The CDR3 coding sequence is TGCGCCAGCAGTGAGTCGAGGGACAGGCCCTACAATGAGCAGTTCTTC.

The genes are TRBV4-2 and TRBJ2-3; 8 bases align to TRBD2. Germline V lookup: CDR1 LGHNA, CDR2 YNFKEQ. This CDR3 is built from 15 residues. The trim removed 1 base at V and 5 bases at J, leaving 5 bases unmatched. CDR3 residues: CASSQGPREGDTQYF. As DNA, the CDR3 is TGTGCCAGCAGCCAAGGTCCCCGGGAGGGAGATACGCAGTATTTT.

The gene calls are TRBV12-3 or TRBV12-4 and TRBJ2-2; 8 bases line up with TRBD1. The ends lost 4 bases at V and 6 bases at J; junction bases unmatched: 4. The CDR3 runs 14 residues. The CDR3 coding sequence is TGTGCCAGCAGTTGGGGACAGGATTCCGGGGAGCTGTTTTTT. The encoded protein is CASSWGQDSGELFF.

The chain's CDR3 is CASSPGVTYEQYF. The DNA for the CDR3 is TGTGCCAGCAGCCCCGGAGTTACCTACGAGCAGTACTTC. The J gene is TRBJ2-7, the V gene TRBV7-3, with unresolved D. V was trimmed by 5 bases and J by 2 bases, leaving 10 bases between them. Germline assignment: CDR1 SGHTA and CDR2 FQGTGA. The CDR3 consists of 13 residues.

The rearrangement links TRBV6-5 to TRBJ2-3, with TRBD1 matching 11 bases. The CDR3 consists of 18 residues. The V and J ends lost 2 bases and 5 bases, in that order; junction bases with no gene match: 12. Germline CDR1 and CDR2: MNHEY and SVGAGI. The CDR3 region has the DNA TGTGCCAGCAGTTACGATTCCGGGACAGGGGGGAGGTTAGATACGCAGTATTTT. Translation gives CASSYDSGTGGRLDTQYF.

This clonotype has a handful of counts. V usage is TRBV7-9 and J usage is TRBJ2-2, with a tentative D call TRBD2 (6 bases). This CDR3 region has 15 residues. V lost 3 bases, J lost 5 bases, and 13 bases lay in between. Germline V lookup: CDR1 SEHNR, CDR2 FQNEAQ (reference sequence). The CDR3 region is CASSFARELTGELFF. CDR3 bases: TGTGCCAGCAGCTTCGCGCGGGAACTTACCGGGGAGCTGTTTTTT.

The chain couples TRBV11-2 to TRBJ2-1; the D is unclear. The CDR3 contains 13 residues. With 8 bases removed from V and 4 bases from J, the gap between germline ends came to 12 bases. Germline-derived CDR1 and CDR2 are SGHAT and FQNNGV. DNA for the CDR3: TGTGCCAGCTTGGAAAAGGGTTACAATGAGCAGTTCTTC. Protein product: CASLEKGYNEQFF.